These T cell receptor beta chains were read from a single sample in a study of T cell repertoires in cytomegalovirus infection. TCRdb recomputed calls from the reads with MiXCR, one row per CDR3 protein. The table lists some 590,000 distinct CDR3 sequences, about 40% of them singletons. These TCRs are of unknown antigen specificity. Sequenced here: cultured PBMCs, sampled from culture after CMV antigen stimulation. These receptors came from a human donor in good health (CMV status not recorded). Some clones in this sample may be carry-over from other donors' samples. The CDR3 runs from the conserved cysteine through the conserved F or W. The order of the fields is clone size, J gene, D gene, V gene, CDR3 DNA, CDR3 protein. D genes are given only for firm matches. Size is omitted from some rows. Given values are once, few, many or a class for expanded clones.

>NA|TRBJ1-1|TRBD1|TRBV5-1
TGCGCCAGCCACCAGGGGGCTGACGCTGAAGCTTTCTTT
CASHQGADAEAFF
>NA|TRBJ1-1|NA|TRBV7-9
TGTGCCAGCAGTCCTAGAACGGGGGGAGCTTTCTTT
CASSPRTGGAFF
>NA|TRBJ1-5|TRBD1|TRBV28
TGTGCCAGCAGCCCGCTAGGCGACAGGGACAATCAGCCCCAGCATTTT
CASSPLGDRDNQPQHF
>NA|TRBJ2-1|TRBD2|TRBV7-6
TGTGTCAGCAGCTCTACTAGCGGCGTTGGTGAGAATGAGCAGTTCTTC
CVSSSTSGVGENEQFF
>NA|TRBJ1-2|NA|TRBV5-1
TGCGCCAGCAGCTCGGCGGGGGGCGCTGACTATGGCTACACCTTC
CASSSAGGADYGYTF
>NA|TRBJ2-5|NA|TRBV6-1
TGTGCCAGCAGTGCGCTGGACGGCGCCCAAGAGACCCAGTACTTC
CASSALDGAQETQYF
>few|TRBJ1-6|NA|TRBV20-1
TGCAGTGCTAGAGATCACAGGCCCTATAATTCACCCCTCCACTTT
CSARDHRPYNSPLHF
>few|TRBJ1-2|NA|TRBV12-3/TRBV12-4
TGTGCCAGCAGTTTATGGTCCATCGGGGGACCCTATGGCTACACCTTC
CASSLWSIGGPYGYTF
>NA|TRBJ2-7|NA|TRBV29-1
TGCAGCGTGGAAATCCCAGGGGGGCCGAACTACGAGCAGTACTTC
CSVEIPGGPNYEQYF
>NA|TRBJ2-2|NA|TRBV4-1
TGCGCCAGCAGCCAAGTCGGGAGAGACGGGGAGCTGTTTTTT
CASSQVGRDGELFF
>many|TRBJ1-5|NA|TRBV7-2
TGTGCCAGCAGCCCCGGGGGGCCTAGCAATCAGCCCCAGCATTTT
CASSPGGPSNQPQHF
>NA|TRBJ1-4|NA|TRBV4-1
TGCGCCAGCAGCCAAGACGGGCCAGGAAATGAAAAACTGTTTTTT
CASSQDGPGNEKLFF
>NA|TRBJ2-7|TRBD1|TRBV7-9
TGTGCCAGCAGTTATACGGGACAGGGCGACAACGAGCAGTACTTC
CASSYTGQGDNEQYF
>NA|TRBJ2-2|TRBD2|TRBV7-2
TGTGCCAGCAGCCCAGGGACTAGCGACCCCGGGGAGCTGTTTTTT
CASSPGTSDPGELFF
>NA|TRBJ2-5|NA|TRBV19
TGTGCCAGTAGTATCGTCGGAATCCAAGAGACCCAGTACTTC
CASSIVGIQETQYF
>few|TRBJ1-3|TRBD1|TRBV19
TGTGCCAGTAGTCACCGCCCGGGACAGTTCCTCTCTGGAAACACCATATATTTT
CASSHRPGQFLSGNTIYF
>once|TRBJ2-1|NA|TRBV6-6
TGTGCCAGCAGTACGTTCCAGGGTGTCGAGCAGTTCTTC
CASSTFQGVEQFF
>NA|TRBJ2-3|NA|TRBV12-3/TRBV12-4
TGTGCCAGCAGTGGAGTGGGGGATGGGACAGATACGCAGTATTTT
CASSGVGDGTDTQYF
>NA|TRBJ2-1|NA|TRBV6-2/TRBV6-3
TGTGCCAGCAGTGGACTCCTCAATGGGAATGAGCAGTTCTTC
CASSGLLNGNEQFF
>NA|TRBJ1-6|TRBD1|TRBV7-9
TGTGCCAGCAGACTAGGACAGGGCGGATCCTCACCCCTCCACTTT
CASRLGQGGSSPLHF
>NA|TRBJ2-3|NA|TRBV12-3/TRBV12-4
TGTGCCAGCAGTGTACTGCTCCCCAGCACAGATACGCAGTATTTT
CASSVLLPSTDTQYF
>many|TRBJ2-7|NA|TRBV7-2
TGTGCCAGCACCCTTAGGGGGGAGCAGTACTTC
CASTLRGEQYF
>many|TRBJ2-6|NA|TRBV28
TGTGCCAGCAGCCAGGGTTCTGGGGCCAACGTCCTGACTTTC
CASSQGSGANVLTF
>few|TRBJ1-5|NA|TRBV28
TGTGCCAGCAGTTTAATGGGGGTGAGTCAGCCCCAGCATTTT
CASSLMGVSQPQHF
>few|TRBJ2-1|TRBD2|TRBV10-3
TGTGCCATCAGTGAGTGGTTAGCGGGTCTTAATGAGCAGTTCTTC
CAISEWLAGLNEQFF
>NA|TRBJ1-1|TRBD1|TRBV3-1
TGTGCCAGCAGCCAAAACAGGGGATTTACTGAAGCTTTCTTT
CASSQNRGFTEAFF
>NA|TRBJ2-1|TRBD2|TRBV27
TGTGCCAGCAGGCCCGGGTCTTACCGCGGGAGGTACAATGAGCAGTTCTTC
CASRPGSYRGRYNEQFF